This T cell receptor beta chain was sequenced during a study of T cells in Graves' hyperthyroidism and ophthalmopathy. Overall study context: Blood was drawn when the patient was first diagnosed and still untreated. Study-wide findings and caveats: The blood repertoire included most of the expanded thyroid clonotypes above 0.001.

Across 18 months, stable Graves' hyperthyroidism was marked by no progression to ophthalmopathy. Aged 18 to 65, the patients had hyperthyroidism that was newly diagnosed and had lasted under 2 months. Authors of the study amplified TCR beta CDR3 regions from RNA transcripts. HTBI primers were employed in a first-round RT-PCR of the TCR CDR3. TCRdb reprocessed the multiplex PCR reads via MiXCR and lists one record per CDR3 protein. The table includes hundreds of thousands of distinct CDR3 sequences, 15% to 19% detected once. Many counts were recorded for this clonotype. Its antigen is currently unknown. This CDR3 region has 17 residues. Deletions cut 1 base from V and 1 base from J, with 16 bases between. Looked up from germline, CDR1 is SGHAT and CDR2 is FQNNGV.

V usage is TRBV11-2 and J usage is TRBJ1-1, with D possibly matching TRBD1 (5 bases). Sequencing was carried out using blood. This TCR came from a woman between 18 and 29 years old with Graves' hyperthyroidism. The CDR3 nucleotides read TGTGCCAGCAGCTTAGGGGGTTTCGGGACGGGGAACACTGAAGCTTTCTTT. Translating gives CASSLGGFGTGNTEAFF.